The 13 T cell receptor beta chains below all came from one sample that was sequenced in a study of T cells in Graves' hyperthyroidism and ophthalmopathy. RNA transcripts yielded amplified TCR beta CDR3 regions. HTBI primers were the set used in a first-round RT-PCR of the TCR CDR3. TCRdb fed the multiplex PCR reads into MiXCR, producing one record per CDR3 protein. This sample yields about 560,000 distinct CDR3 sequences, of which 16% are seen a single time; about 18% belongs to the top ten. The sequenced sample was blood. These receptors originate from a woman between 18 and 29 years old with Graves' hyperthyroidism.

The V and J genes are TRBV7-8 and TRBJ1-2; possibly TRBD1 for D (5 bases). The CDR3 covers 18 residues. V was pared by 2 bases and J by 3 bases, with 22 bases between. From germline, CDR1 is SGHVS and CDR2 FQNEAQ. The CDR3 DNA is TGTGCCAGCAGCTTAAGTAGAGGGAGGAGGGGCTGGGACTATGGCTACACCTTC. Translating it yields CASSLSRGRRGWDYGYTF. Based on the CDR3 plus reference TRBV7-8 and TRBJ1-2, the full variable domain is GAGVSQSPRYKVAKRGQDVALRCDPISGHVSLFWYQQALGQGPEFLTYFQNEAQLDKSGLPSDRFFAERPEGSVSTLKIQRTQQEDSAVYLCASSLSRGRRGWDYGYTFGSGTRLTVV.

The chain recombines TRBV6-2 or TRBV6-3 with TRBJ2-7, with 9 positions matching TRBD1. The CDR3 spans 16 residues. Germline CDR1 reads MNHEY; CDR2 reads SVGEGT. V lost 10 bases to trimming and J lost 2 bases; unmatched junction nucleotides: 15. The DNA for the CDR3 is TGTGCCATTGCCTCCTATCTGGGGACAGGGACCTACGAGCAGTACTTC. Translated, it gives CAIASYLGTGTYEQYF.

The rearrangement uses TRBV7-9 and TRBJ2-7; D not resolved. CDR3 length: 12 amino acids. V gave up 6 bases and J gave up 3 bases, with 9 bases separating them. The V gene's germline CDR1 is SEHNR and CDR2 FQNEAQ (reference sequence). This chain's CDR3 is CASRSVGYEQYF. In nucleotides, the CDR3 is TGTGCCAGCAGATCGGTTGGCTACGAGCAGTACTTC.

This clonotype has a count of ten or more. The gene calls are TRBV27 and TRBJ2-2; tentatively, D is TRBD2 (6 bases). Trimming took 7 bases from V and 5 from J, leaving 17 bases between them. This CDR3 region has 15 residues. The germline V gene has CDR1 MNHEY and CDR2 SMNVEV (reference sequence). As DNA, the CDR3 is TGTGCCAGCACCTCCTACCGGGGGTCTACCGGGGAGCTGTTTTTT. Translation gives CASTSYRGSTGELFF.

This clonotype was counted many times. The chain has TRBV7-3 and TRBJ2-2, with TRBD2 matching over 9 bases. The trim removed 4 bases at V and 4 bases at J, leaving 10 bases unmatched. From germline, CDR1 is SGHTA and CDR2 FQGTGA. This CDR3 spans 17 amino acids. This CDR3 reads CASSSSSGTLGTGELFF. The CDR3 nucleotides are TGTGCCAGCAGCTCATCTAGCGGGACTTTGGGCACCGGGGAGCTGTTTTTT.

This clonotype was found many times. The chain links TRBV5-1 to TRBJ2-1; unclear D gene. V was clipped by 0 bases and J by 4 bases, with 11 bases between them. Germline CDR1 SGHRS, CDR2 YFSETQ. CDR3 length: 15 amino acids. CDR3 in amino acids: CASSLDQTVYNEQFF. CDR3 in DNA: TGCGCCAGCAGCTTGGACCAAACAGTTTACAATGAGCAGTTCTTC.

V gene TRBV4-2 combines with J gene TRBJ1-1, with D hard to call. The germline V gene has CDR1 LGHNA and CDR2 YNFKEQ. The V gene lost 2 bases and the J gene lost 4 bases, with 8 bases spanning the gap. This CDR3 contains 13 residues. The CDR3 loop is CASSQSVITEAFF. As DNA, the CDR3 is TGTGCCAGCAGCCAATCCGTGATCACTGAAGCTTTCTTT.

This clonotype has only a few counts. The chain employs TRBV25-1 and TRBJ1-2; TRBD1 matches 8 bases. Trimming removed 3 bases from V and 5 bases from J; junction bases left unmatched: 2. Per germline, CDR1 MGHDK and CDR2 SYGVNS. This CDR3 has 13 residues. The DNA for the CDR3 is TGTGCCAGCAGTGAGAACAGGGGGTATGGCTACACCTTC. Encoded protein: CASSENRGYGYTF.

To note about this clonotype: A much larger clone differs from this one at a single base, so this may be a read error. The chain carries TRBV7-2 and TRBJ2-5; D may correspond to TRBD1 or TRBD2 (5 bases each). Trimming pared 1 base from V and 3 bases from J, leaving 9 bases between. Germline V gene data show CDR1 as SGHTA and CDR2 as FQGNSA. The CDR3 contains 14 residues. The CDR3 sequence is CASSLGQREETQYF. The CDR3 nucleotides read TGTGCCAGCAGCTTAGGACAGAGGGAAGAGACCCAGTACTTC.

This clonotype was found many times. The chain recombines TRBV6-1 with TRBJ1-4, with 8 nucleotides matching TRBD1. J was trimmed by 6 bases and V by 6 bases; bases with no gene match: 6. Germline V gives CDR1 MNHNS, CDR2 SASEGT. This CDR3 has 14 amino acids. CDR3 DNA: TGTGCCAGCAGCTACAGGGGGAGCGATGAAAAACTGTTTTTT. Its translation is CASSYRGSDEKLFF.

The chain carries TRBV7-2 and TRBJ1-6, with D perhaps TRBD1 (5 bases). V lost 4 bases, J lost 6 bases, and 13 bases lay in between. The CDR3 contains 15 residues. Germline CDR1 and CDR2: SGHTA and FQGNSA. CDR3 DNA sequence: TGTGCCAGCAGCTGGTCGGGGCAGCCTAATTCACCCCTCCACTTT. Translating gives CASSWSGQPNSPLHF.

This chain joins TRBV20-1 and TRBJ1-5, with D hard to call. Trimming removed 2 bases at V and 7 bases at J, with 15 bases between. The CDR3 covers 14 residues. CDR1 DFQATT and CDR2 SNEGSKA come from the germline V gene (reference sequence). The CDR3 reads CSARRPDPGQPQHF. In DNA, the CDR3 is TGCAGTGCTAGACGGCCGGACCCCGGGCAGCCCCAGCATTTT.

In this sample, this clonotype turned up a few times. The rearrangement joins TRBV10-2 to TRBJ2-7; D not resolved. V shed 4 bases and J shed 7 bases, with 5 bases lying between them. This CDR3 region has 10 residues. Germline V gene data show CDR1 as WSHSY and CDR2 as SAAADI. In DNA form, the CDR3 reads TGCGCCAGCAGTGCTTCTGAGCAGTACTTC. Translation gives CASSASEQYF.